This T cell receptor (beta chain) is drawn from a study of blood T cells in healthy people across ages. Study-wide results and limits: Researchers deemed the diversity estimates from one million T cells underestimates. PBMCs left unsorted prevented a conclusive naive versus antigen-experienced comparison.

As concerns this clonotype: Its antigen is not known.

Germline-derived CDR1 and CDR2 are SEHNR and FQNEAQ (reference sequence). Trimming pared 1 base from V and 0 bases from J, leaving 13 bases between. This CDR3 region has 17 residues. Caucasian individuals from Russia who were healthy and aged roughly 6 to 100 acted as donors. A second PCR, run for roughly 7 to 12 cycles, used a sample-barcoded 5' primer plus a J-beta primer mix. At least 2.5 million CDR3-containing paired-end reads were obtained per sample. TCRdb used MiXCR to reprocess the 5' RACE reads, holding one entry per CDR3 protein. This repertoire shows 1.5 million to 2 million distinct CDR3 sequences, around 48% found once; its top ten account for 2% to 2.5%.

Sequenced input: blood. The source of this sequence is a woman aged 35 to 49 in good health. V usage is TRBV7-9 and J usage is TRBJ2-1; D perhaps matches TRBD2 (6 bases). For the CDR3, the DNA is TGTGCCAGCAGCTTAGAAATGGGGCGGGGCTCCTACAATGAGCAGTTCTTC. As protein: CASSLEMGRGSYNEQFF. Based on the CDR3 plus reference TRBV7-9 and TRBJ2-1, the full variable domain is DTGVSQNPRHKITKRGQNVTFRCDPISEHNRLYWYRQTLGQGPEFLTYFQNEAQLEKSRLLSDRFSAERPKGSFSTLEIQRTEQGDSAMYLCASSLEMGRGSYNEQFFGPGTRLTVL.